Presented here are 30 T cell receptor beta chains from one specimen sequenced in a study of cytomegalovirus exposure and HLA in healthy donors. PCR employed 60 Vbeta and 13 Jbeta primers. Profiling relied on immunoSEQ multiplex PCR, and the TCRdb table lists in-frame clones only, not all of them. The table lists 93,000 or so clones, 65% to 80% of them singletons. Sample: PBMCs. All receptors come from a woman between 18 and 29 years old in good health and CMV-seropositive.

V gene TRBV5-1 combines with J gene TRBJ1-2; D not certain. CDR1 is SGHRS and CDR2 is YFSETQ in the germline V gene. Trimming left V 0 bases short and J 4 bases short, with 10 bases between. The CDR3 extends over 14 amino acids. CDR3 coding DNA: TGCGCCAGCAGCTTGGAGGGCGAGGGCTATGGCTACACCTTC. Its translation: CASSLEGEGYGYTF.

V is TRBV9 and J is TRBJ2-2, with a tentative D call TRBD1 (6 bases). The CDR3 extends over 18 amino acids. The V end lost 5 bases, the J end lost 1 base, and 21 bases lay between the germline ends. Germline loops: CDR1 SGDLS, CDR2 YYNGEE. The CDR3 region is CASRRPFFRTENTGELFF. CDR3 coding DNA: TGTGCCAGCAGGCGCCCGTTCTTCAGGACAGAGAACACCGGGGAGCTGTTTTTT.

The chain recombines TRBV14 with TRBJ2-2; D is possibly TRBD1 (5 bases). The CDR3 has 17 amino acids. Trimming removed 3 bases at V and 7 bases at J, with 21 bases between. CDR1 and CDR2 (germline): SGHDN, FVKESK. CDR3 protein: CASSHPNRLRKDGELFF. The CDR3 DNA sequence: TGTGCCAGCAGCCATCCCAACAGGTTACGGAAGGACGGGGAGCTGTTTTTT. Filled out from reference TRBV14 and TRBJ2-2, the complete variable domain reads EAGVTQFPSHSVIEKGQTVTLRCDPISGHDNLYWYRRVMGKEIKFLLHFVKESKQDESGMPNNRFLAERTGGTYSTLKVQPAELEDSGVYFCASSHPNRLRKDGELFFGEGSRLTVL.

V usage is TRBV27 and J usage is TRBJ2-7, with D tentatively TRBD2 (6 bases). V dropped 2 bases and J dropped 4 bases, with 12 bases sitting between them. The length of the CDR3 is 14 residues. The germline V gene encodes CDR1 MNHEY and CDR2 SMNVEV (reference sequence). The CDR3 region has the DNA TGTGCCAGCAGTTTAAGTGCGGGAATTTACGAGCAGTACTTC. Translating gives CASSLSAGIYEQYF.

The rearrangement uses TRBV7-8 and TRBJ2-5, with 10 bases aligning to TRBD2. CDR1 SGHVS and CDR2 FQNEAQ come from the germline V gene. This CDR3 contains 14 residues. J lost 5 bases, V lost 8 bases, and 8 bases had no gene match. The CDR3: CASRQRGGEETQYF. CDR3 nucleotide sequence: TGTGCCAGCCGCCAGCGGGGGGGCGAGGAGACCCAGTACTTC.

This chain uses TRBV7-6 with TRBJ1-1; D uncertain. The CDR3 runs to 15 residues. The V gene lost 0 bases and the J gene lost 3 bases, with 11 bases spanning the gap. Germline CDR1 SGHVS, CDR2 FNYEAQ. The CDR3 DNA is TGTGCCAGCAGCTTAGCGCCTAAAGCGGACACTGAAGCTTTCTTT. The encoded protein is CASSLAPKADTEAFF.

This chain joins TRBV6-5 and TRBJ1-1; D not resolved. The V end was cut by 2 bases, the J end by 3 bases, with 10 bases between. Germline CDR1 is MNHEY and CDR2 is SVGAGI. CDR3 size: 14 residues. The CDR3, as DNA: TGTGCCAGCAGTTACGTCCCTACCGACACTGAAGCTTTCTTT. Amino acid sequence: CASSYVPTDTEAFF.

The chain couples TRBV9 to TRBJ2-5, with 7 bases aligning to TRBD2. Looked up from germline, CDR1 is SGDLS and CDR2 is YYNGEE. With V trimmed by 4 bases and J by 2 bases, 5 bases remained unmatched. The CDR3 totals 14 residues. The CDR3 spells CASSIRTSQETQYF. The CDR3 region has the DNA TGTGCCAGCAGCATTAGGACTAGTCAAGAGACCCAGTACTTC.

The V and J genes are TRBV12-5 and TRBJ2-1; TRBD2 matches 14 bases. The CDR3 has 16 amino acids. Germline V gene data show CDR1 as LGHNT and CDR2 as FRNRAP. V lost 4 bases, J lost 8 bases, and 7 bases stayed unmatched. CDR3 sequence (DNA): TGTGCTAGTGGTTCGGGACTAGCGGGAGTGGTCGATGAGCAGTTCTTC. This sequence encodes CASGSGLAGVVDEQFF.

This clone was found once. The chain has TRBV6-6 and TRBJ1-1; TRBD1 aligns across 7 bases. V was clipped by 5 bases and J by 1 base; unmatched bases: 10. The CDR3 totals 16 residues. Germline loops: CDR1 MNHNY, CDR2 SVGAGI (reference sequence). CDR3 sequence (DNA): TGTGCCAGCAGTACCCTACTGACAGGGCGGAACACTGAAGCTTTCTTT. This codes for CASSTLLTGRNTEAFF.

The genes are TRBV10-1 and TRBJ1-1; no firm D call. Trimming removed 4 bases from V and 12 bases from J, with 15 bases in between. The CDR3 sequence is 12 residues long. The V gene's germline CDR1 is WNHNN and CDR2 SYGVQD (reference sequence). CDR3 coding DNA: TGCGCCAGCAGTGGACCAGGCCTCGATCCTTTCTTT. Protein: CASSGPGLDPFF.

The rearrangement uses TRBV5-1 and TRBJ1-1, with a tentative D call TRBD1 (6 bases). V lost 0 bases, J lost 5 bases, and 14 bases lay in between. Germline CDR1 and CDR2: SGHRS and YFSETQ. CDR3 length: 15 residues. CDR3 coding DNA: TGCGCCAGCAGCTTGGCCGCGGGGGCCGGAACTGAAGCTTTCTTT. Translation gives CASSLAAGAGTEAFF.

The chain links TRBV5-1 to TRBJ2-2; D is possibly TRBD1 (7 bases). Germline V gene sequence: CDR1 SGHRS, CDR2 YFSETQ. The CDR3 loop spans 16 amino acids. V shed 0 bases and J shed 0 bases, with 9 bases lying between them. In DNA form, the CDR3 reads TGCGCCAGCAGCTTGGGCGGGACAGCGAACACCGGGGAGCTGTTTTTT. Encoded protein: CASSLGGTANTGELFF.

This clone was seen only a few times. The chain recombines TRBV19 with TRBJ2-3; 9 bases match TRBD2. V lost 3 bases to trimming and J lost 5 bases; unmatched junction nucleotides: 6. Per germline, CDR1 LNHDA and CDR2 SQIVND (reference sequence). The CDR3 is 15 residues long. This CDR3 is CASSMGLAILDTQYF. Here the CDR3 DNA reads TGTGCCAGTAGTATGGGACTAGCAATTCTAGATACGCAGTATTTT.

CDR3 nucleotides: TGTGCCAGCAGCTTCCATGGCGGGTTTAGGGTGAATACGCAGTATTTT. This sequence encodes CASSFHGGFRVNTQYF. This chain joins TRBV7-2 and TRBJ2-3, with D perhaps TRBD2 (5 bases). The CDR3 totals 16 residues. V dropped 3 bases and J dropped 7 bases, with 20 bases sitting between them. Germline CDR1 is SGHTA and CDR2 is FQGNSA.

The chain has TRBV30 and TRBJ2-7; 8 bases agree with TRBD2. The CDR3 has 14 amino acids. Germline-derived CDR1 and CDR2 are GTSNPN and SVGIG (reference sequence). With 3 bases clipped from V and 4 bases from J, the junction kept 8 bases outside the gene matches. The CDR3 reads CAWRAGGQGYEQYF. For the CDR3, the DNA is TGTGCCTGGAGGGCGGGGGGCCAAGGGTACGAGCAGTACTTC.

The gene calls are TRBV29-1 and TRBJ2-3, with TRBD1 as a possible D gene (5 bases). V lost 6 bases and J lost 2, with 15 bases in between. The CDR3 is made up of 14 amino acids. Looked up from germline, CDR1 is SQVTM and CDR2 is ANQGSEA. The DNA for the CDR3 is TGCAGCGTCCCGAGGCAGGGCGCCACAGATACGCAGTATTTT. Translation gives CSVPRQGATDTQYF.

This chain connects TRBV14 to TRBJ2-7, with D maybe TRBD2 (6 bases). The V end was cut by 4 bases, the J end by 2 bases, with 12 bases between. This CDR3 is 14 amino acids long. The germline V gene has CDR1 SGHDN and CDR2 FVKESK. CDR3 nucleotide sequence: TGTGCCAGCAGCCCGGACGGACTACCCTACGAGCAGTACTTC. Encoded protein: CASSPDGLPYEQYF. Variable domain in full (rest from reference TRBV14 and TRBJ2-7): EAGVTQFPSHSVIEKGQTVTLRCDPISGHDNLYWYRRVMGKEIKFLLHFVKESKQDESGMPNNRFLAERTGGTYSTLKVQPAELEDSGVYFCASSPDGLPYEQYFGPGTRLTVT.

V and J are TRBV27 and TRBJ2-4; 7 nucleotides match TRBD2. The CDR3 totals 19 residues. Trimming at V came to 5 bases and at J to 0 bases, leaving 16 bases not matched to a gene. Germline loops: CDR1 MNHEY, CDR2 SMNVEV (reference sequence). As DNA, the CDR3 is TGTGCCAGCAGTCCTTGGGGGGGGTGGGAGATACTAGCCAAAAACATTCAGTACTTC. Translated, it gives CASSPWGGWEILAKNIQYF.

This clone has just a few counts. The chain recombines TRBV11-2 with TRBJ2-7, with D possibly matching TRBD2 (7 bases). V was trimmed by 4 bases and J by 3 bases, leaving 19 bases between them. Germline lookup yields CDR1 SGHAT and CDR2 FQNNGV. There are 16 residues in the CDR3. The CDR3 nucleotides read TGTGCCAGCAGCTCGGTCCGGGGGGCGACTCGCTACGAGCAGTACTTC. Encoded protein: CASSSVRGATRYEQYF.

This clone has more than one count but fewer than ten. For the CDR3, the DNA is TGCGCCAGCAGCCAAGCCTGGGGGAGGAACAATGAGCAGTTCTTC. It codes for CASSQAWGRNNEQFF. The rearrangement uses TRBV4-3 and TRBJ2-1; tentative D call: TRBD2 (6 bases). The V gene's germline CDR1 is LGHNA and CDR2 YSLEER. This CDR3 spans 15 amino acids. Trimming took 1 base from V and 5 from J, leaving 12 bases between them.

This clone occurred a few times. The rearrangement joins TRBV5-4 to TRBJ2-2; 10 bases map to TRBD1. Germline V gives CDR1 SGHNT, CDR2 YYREEE (reference sequence). CDR3 length equals 16 residues. The junction had 5 bases not matched to a gene; V was cut back by 5 bases and J by 1 base. The CDR3 bases are TGTGCCAGCAGTCCGACAGGGGGCCGGAACACCGGGGAGCTGTTTTTT. Translation gives CASSPTGGRNTGELFF.

V is TRBV20-1 and J is TRBJ1-2; D gene ambiguous. CDR3 length equals 11 residues. In germline, CDR1 is DFQATT, CDR2 SNEGSKA (reference sequence). V lost 6 bases, J lost 6 bases, and 11 bases lay in between. The CDR3 sequence: CSAPERDGYTF. In DNA, the CDR3 is TGCAGTGCCCCGGAGAGGGATGGCTACACCTTC.

Turning to this clone: Likely a read error: the CDR3 ends without its conserved phenylalanine or tryptophan. The V and J genes are TRBV9 and TRBJ2-7; TRBD2 agrees at 12 bases. The junction had 8 bases not matched to a gene; V was cut back by 0 bases and J by 7 bases. The length of the CDR3 is 16 residues. CDR1 SGDLS and CDR2 YYNGEE come from the germline V gene. The DNA of the CDR3 is TGTGCCAGCAGCGTAGGTCCTAGCGGGGGGGCCTGGGAGCAGTACCTC. This sequence encodes CASSVGPSGGAWEQYL.

The J gene is TRBJ1-2, the V gene TRBV7-6, with 8 bases fitting TRBD1. The trim removed 1 base at V and 10 bases at J, leaving 11 bases unmatched. CDR1 is SGHVS, CDR2 FNYEAQ, per germline. CDR3 length: 15 residues. In DNA form, the CDR3 reads TGTGCCAGCAGCTTAGGCACTAGGGGGACAGGCTTCTACACCTTC. It yields the protein CASSLGTRGTGFYTF.

The V call is TRBV6-5, the J call TRBJ1-2; weak D call: TRBD1 (6 bases). The CDR3 is made up of 12 amino acids. Trimming cost V 6 bases and J 5 bases, with 10 bases left between them. The germline gives CDR1 MNHEY, CDR2 SVGAGI. The CDR3 coding sequence is TGTGCCAGCAGCGACAGGTTTTATGGCTACACCTTC. Its protein is CASSDRFYGYTF.

The V call is TRBV5-4, the J call TRBJ2-7, with D tentatively TRBD1 (6 bases). This CDR3 spans 13 amino acids. Germline V gives CDR1 SGHNT, CDR2 YYREEE (reference sequence). V was cut by 6 bases and J by 0 bases, with 10 bases left in between. The CDR3 nucleotides read TGTGCCAGCACGACAGGAAACTCCTACGAGCAGTACTTC. Residues: CASTTGNSYEQYF.

This clone came up a few times. V gene TRBV18 combines with J gene TRBJ1-1; 9 bases are a match to TRBD1. Germline V gives CDR1 KGHSH, CDR2 LQKENI. This CDR3 spans 15 amino acids. V lost 0 bases and J lost 6; bases outside the gene matches: 5. The CDR3 nucleotides read TGTGCCAGCTCACCACCGGTTGGGACAGGGTCTGAAGCTTTCTTT. This gives the protein CASSPPVGTGSEAFF.

This chain connects TRBV2 to TRBJ2-3; D is uncertain. Per the germline V gene, CDR1 is SNHLY and CDR2 is FYNNEI. The CDR3 contains 11 residues. V shed 6 bases and J shed 6 bases, with 7 bases lying between them. The CDR3 loop is CASRELDTQYF. CDR3 coding DNA: TGTGCCAGCAGGGAGCTGGATACGCAGTATTTT.

The V gene is TRBV5-1, the J gene TRBJ1-5; D is perhaps TRBD1 (5 bases). V gave up 0 bases and J gave up 5 bases, with 9 bases separating them. This CDR3 is built from 14 residues. Germline CDR1 SGHRS, CDR2 YFSETQ. CDR3 sequence: CASSLGGADQPQHF. Written as DNA, the CDR3 is TGCGCCAGCAGCTTGGGTGGGGCGGATCAGCCCCAGCATTTT.